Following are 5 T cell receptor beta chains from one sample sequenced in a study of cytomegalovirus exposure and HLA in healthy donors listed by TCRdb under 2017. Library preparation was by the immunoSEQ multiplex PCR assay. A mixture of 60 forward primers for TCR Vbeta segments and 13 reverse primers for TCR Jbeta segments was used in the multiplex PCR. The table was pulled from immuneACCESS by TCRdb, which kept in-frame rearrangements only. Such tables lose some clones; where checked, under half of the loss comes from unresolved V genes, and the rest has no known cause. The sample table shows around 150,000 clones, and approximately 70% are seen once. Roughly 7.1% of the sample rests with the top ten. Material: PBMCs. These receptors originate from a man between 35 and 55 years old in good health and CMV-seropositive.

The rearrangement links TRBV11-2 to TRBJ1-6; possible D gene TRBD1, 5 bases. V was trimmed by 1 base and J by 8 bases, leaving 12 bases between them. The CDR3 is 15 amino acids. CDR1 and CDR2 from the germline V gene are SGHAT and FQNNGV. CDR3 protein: CASSLGRGRDSPLHF. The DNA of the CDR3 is TGTGCCAGCAGCTTAGGAAGGGGTAGAGATTCACCCCTCCACTTT. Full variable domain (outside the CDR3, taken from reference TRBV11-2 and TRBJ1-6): EAGVAQSPRYKIIEKRQSVAFWCNPISGHATLYWYQQILGQGPKLLIQFQNNGVVDDSQLPKDRFSAERLKGVDSTLKIQPAKLEDSAVYLCASSLGRGRDSPLHFGNGTRLTVT.

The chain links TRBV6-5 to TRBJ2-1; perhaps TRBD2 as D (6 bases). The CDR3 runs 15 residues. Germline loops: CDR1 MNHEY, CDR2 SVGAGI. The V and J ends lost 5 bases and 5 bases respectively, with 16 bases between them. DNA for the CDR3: TGTGCCAGCAGTCCTAGGGACTGGGGACACAATGAGCAGTTCTTC. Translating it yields CASSPRDWGHNEQFF.

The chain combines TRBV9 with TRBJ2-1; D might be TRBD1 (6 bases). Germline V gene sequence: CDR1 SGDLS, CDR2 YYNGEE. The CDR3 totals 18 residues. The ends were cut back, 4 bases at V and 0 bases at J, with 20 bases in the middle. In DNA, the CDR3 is TGTGCCAGCAGCCAAAGGAGAACAGGGCCGAGCTCCTACAATGAGCAGTTCTTC. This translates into CASSQRRTGPSSYNEQFF. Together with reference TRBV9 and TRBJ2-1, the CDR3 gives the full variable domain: DSGVTQTPKHLITATGQRVTLRCSPRSGDLSVYWYQQSLDQGLQFLIQYYNGEERAKGNILERFSAQQFPDLHSELNLSSLELGDSALYFCASSQRRTGPSSYNEQFFGPGTRLTVL.

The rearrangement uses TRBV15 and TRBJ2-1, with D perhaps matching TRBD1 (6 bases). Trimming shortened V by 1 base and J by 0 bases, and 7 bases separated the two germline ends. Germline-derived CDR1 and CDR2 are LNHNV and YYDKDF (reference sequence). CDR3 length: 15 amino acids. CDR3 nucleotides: TGTGCCACCAGCAGAGGAGGGGGCTCCTACAATGAGCAGTTCTTC. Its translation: CATSRGGGSYNEQFF.

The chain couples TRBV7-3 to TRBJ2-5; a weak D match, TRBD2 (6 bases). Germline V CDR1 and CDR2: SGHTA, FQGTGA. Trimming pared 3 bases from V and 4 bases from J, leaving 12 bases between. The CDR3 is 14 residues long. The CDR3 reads CASSFQGGAETQYF. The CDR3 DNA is TGTGCCAGCAGCTTCCAAGGCGGGGCAGAGACCCAGTACTTC.